This T cell receptor beta chain was sequenced for a study of T cells in Graves' hyperthyroidism and ophthalmopathy. Study information: Blood from the periphery was taken at initial diagnosis, before any treatment.

Fresh peripheral blood, more than 9 ml, yielded the PBMCs. The table lists this clonotype with a few counts. The CDR3 regions of TCR beta were amplified from RNA transcripts. HTBI primers were the set used in a first-round RT-PCR of the TCR CDR3. TCRdb redid the calling of the multiplex PCR reads with MiXCR, one entry per CDR3 protein. The sample yields 200,000 to 300,000 distinct CDR3 sequences, 24% seen once. CDR3 length: 15 residues. Germline CDR1 and CDR2: MNHNS and SASEGT. Trimming at V came to 6 bases and at J to 1 base, leaving 6 bases not matched to a gene. The specimen sequenced was blood. This TCR came from a woman aged 35 to 49 with Graves' ophthalmopathy. This chain connects TRBV6-1 to TRBJ1-1; 9 nucleotides line up with TRBD1. CDR3: CASRTSGQGNTEAFF. The DNA for the CDR3 is TGTGCCAGCAGAACATCGGGACAGGGGAACACTGAAGCTTTCTTT.